One sample yielded the 14 T cell receptor beta chains listed below, sequenced in a study of blood T cell repertoires in COVID-19. Data came from immunoSEQ multiplex PCR; TCRdb stores just in-frame clones and leaves some out. Among some 120,000 clones listed, more than 70% were seen once. What was sequenced was peripheral blood. The receptor set was obtained from a woman of 80 years or more with acute or convalescent COVID-19.

This chain uses TRBV28 with TRBJ2-3, with D perhaps matching TRBD2 (6 bases). Trimming removed 6 bases from V and 2 bases from J, with 18 bases in between. The CDR3 runs to 16 residues. Germline V gene data show CDR1 as MDHEN and CDR2 as SYDVKM. CDR3 DNA: TGTGCCAGCAGCGGAGGGGTTTCGTTGAACACAGATACGCAGTATTTT. Its protein is CASSGGVSLNTDTQYF.

This rearrangement joins TRBV25-1 to TRBJ1-6, with D unresolved. V lost 9 bases and J 9 bases, leaving 15 bases between the germline ends. This CDR3 has 13 residues. Germline V gives CDR1 MGHDK, CDR2 SYGVNS. DNA for the CDR3: TGTGCCAGTGGGGAGAAGCTCGCTTCACCCCTCCACTTT. Amino acids: CASGEKLASPLHF.

The chain combines TRBV28 with TRBJ2-2, with 7 bases aligning to TRBD2. The V segment lost 10 bases and the J segment 7 bases; nucleotides outside the gene matches: 12. The CDR3 loop spans 14 amino acids. In germline, CDR1 is MDHEN, CDR2 SYDVKM. The CDR3 spells CATGGEGRSGELFF. In DNA, the CDR3 is TGTGCCACCGGAGGGGAGGGGAGGAGCGGGGAGCTGTTTTTT.

V gene TRBV7-9 combines with J gene TRBJ2-5; 7 nucleotides agree with TRBD1. The V gene's germline CDR1 is SEHNR and CDR2 FQNEAQ (reference sequence). This CDR3 region has 15 residues. Trimming removed 2 bases from V and 2 bases from J; junction bases left unmatched: 5. This CDR3 reads CASSLYRDRQETQYF. The CDR3 DNA reads as TGTGCCAGCAGCTTATACAGGGACAGACAAGAGACCCAGTACTTC. Variable domain in full (rest from reference TRBV7-9 and TRBJ2-5): DTGVSQNPRHKITKRGQNVTFRCDPISEHNRLYWYRQTLGQGPEFLTYFQNEAQLEKSRLLSDRFSAERPKGSFSTLEIQRTEQGDSAMYLCASSLYRDRQETQYFGPGTRLLVL.

CDR3 in amino acids: CASSPTPGDGEKLFF. DNA for the CDR3: TGCGCCAGCAGCCCCACCCCGGGGGACGGTGAAAAACTGTTTTTT. The rearrangement uses TRBV5-1 and TRBJ1-4, with a weak D call TRBD1 (5 bases). V was cut by 4 bases and J by 7 bases, with 17 bases left in between. The CDR3 has 15 residues. Germline V lookup: CDR1 SGHRS, CDR2 YFSETQ.

The V and J genes are TRBV7-6 and TRBJ1-2; maybe TRBD1 (6 bases). Trimming removed 5 bases from V and 1 base from J, with 14 bases in between. Germline V gives CDR1 SGHVS, CDR2 FNYEAQ. The CDR3 loop spans 15 amino acids. The CDR3 reads CASSPAIGGNYGYTF. The CDR3 DNA is TGTGCCAGCAGCCCAGCAATAGGGGGTAACTATGGCTACACCTTC.

This chain links TRBV29-1 with TRBJ2-7; 8 nucleotides agree with TRBD1. After removal of 6 bases from V and 1 base from J, the junction contained 8 bases not matched to a gene. The germline gives CDR1 SQVTM, CDR2 ANQGSEA. The CDR3 spans 14 residues. CDR3 region: CSVGTGLSSYEQYF. The DNA of the CDR3 is TGCAGCGTGGGGACAGGCCTTTCTTCCTACGAGCAGTACTTC.

This chain connects TRBV28 to TRBJ1-4; D might be TRBD1 (5 bases). Germline lookup yields CDR1 MDHEN and CDR2 SYDVKM. V shed 3 bases and J shed 8 bases, with 13 bases lying between them. The CDR3 has 14 amino acids. DNA for the CDR3: TGTGCCAGCAGTTTGGGAGGGGTGAGGGAAAAACTGTTTTTT. It codes for CASSLGGVREKLFF.

V and J are TRBV5-1 and TRBJ2-1; 8 nucleotides match TRBD2. V shed 4 bases, J shed 9 bases, and the junction held 6 bases outside the gene matches. Germline CDR1 is SGHRS and CDR2 is YFSETQ. The CDR3 spans 13 residues. The CDR3 bases are TGCGCCAGCAGCCCGGAGGCGGGAGGTGAGCAGTTCTTC. It encodes CASSPEAGGEQFF.

This chain uses TRBV5-4 with TRBJ2-1, with 14 bases matching TRBD2. J was trimmed by 8 bases and V by 4 bases; bases with no gene match: 5. CDR1 is SGHNT, CDR2 YYREEE, per germline (reference sequence). The CDR3 is made up of 15 amino acids. The CDR3 DNA is TGTGCCAGCAGCAAACCGGGACTAGCGGGAGATGAGCAGTTCTTC. Protein sequence: CASSKPGLAGDEQFF.

This clone has a handful of counts. The chain employs TRBV2 and TRBJ1-4; 8 bases match TRBD1. Per germline, CDR1 SNHLY and CDR2 FYNNEI. J was trimmed by 3 bases and V by 6 bases; bases with no gene match: 6. This CDR3 has 15 amino acids. CDR3 sequence (DNA): TGTGCCAGCAGGTTTCAGGGGGCCCCTAATGAAAAACTGTTTTTT. Residues: CASRFQGAPNEKLFF.

The chain employs TRBV19 and TRBJ1-3, with D possibly TRBD1 on 5 matching bases. With 4 bases removed from V and 8 bases from J, the gap between germline ends came to 12 bases. Germline-derived CDR1 and CDR2 are LNHDA and SQIVND (reference sequence). The CDR3 runs 13 residues. The CDR3 is CASSKNGGDTIYF. Here the CDR3 DNA reads TGTGCCAGTAGTAAGAATGGAGGGGACACCATATATTTT. The full variable domain, with the rest looked up from reference TRBV19 and TRBJ1-3, is DGGITQSPKYLFRKEGQNVTLSCEQNLNHDAMYWYRQDPGQGLRLIYYSQIVNDFQKGDIAEGYSVSREKKESFPLTVTSAQKNPTAFYLCASSKNGGDTIYFGEGSWLTVV.

This chain uses TRBV4-2 with TRBJ2-3; D is perhaps TRBD1 (5 bases). The V end lost 4 bases, the J end lost 3 bases, and 17 bases lay between the germline ends. The CDR3 has 16 amino acids. Germline lookup yields CDR1 LGHNA and CDR2 YNFKEQ. The CDR3 spells CASSLQGIRVTDTQYF. The DNA of the CDR3 is TGTGCCAGCAGCCTCCAAGGGATCAGGGTGACAGATACGCAGTATTTT.

The gene calls are TRBV20-1 and TRBJ2-5; 7 bases map to TRBD2. CDR1 is DFQATT, CDR2 SNEGSKA, per germline (reference sequence). This CDR3 has 14 amino acids. The V and J ends lost 3 bases and 5 bases, in that order; junction bases with no gene match: 9. The CDR3 is CSASERGRRETQYF. CDR3 DNA: TGCAGTGCTAGTGAGCGGGGCCGGCGGGAGACCCAGTACTTC.